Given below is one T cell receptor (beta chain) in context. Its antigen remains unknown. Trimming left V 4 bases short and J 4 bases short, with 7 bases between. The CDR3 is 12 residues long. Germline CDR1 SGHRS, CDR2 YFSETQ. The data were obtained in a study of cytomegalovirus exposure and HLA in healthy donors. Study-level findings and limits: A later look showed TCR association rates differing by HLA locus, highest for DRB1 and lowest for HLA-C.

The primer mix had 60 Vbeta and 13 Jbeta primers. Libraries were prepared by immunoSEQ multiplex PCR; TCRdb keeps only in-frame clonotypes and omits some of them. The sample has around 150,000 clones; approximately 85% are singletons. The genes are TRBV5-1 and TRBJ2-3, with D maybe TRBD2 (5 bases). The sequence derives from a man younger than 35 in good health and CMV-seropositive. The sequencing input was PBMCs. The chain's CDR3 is CASSRGADTQYF. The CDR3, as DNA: TGCGCCAGCAGCCGGGGTGCAGATACGCAGTATTTT.